The T cell receptor (beta chain) described here comes from a study of blood T cell repertoires in COVID-19. Across the study: From the United States, Italy and Spain came samples of acute and convalescent COVID-19. The cDNA or gDNA used as material had been derived from T cells, B-cell-depleted T cells, or PBMCs.

Original analysis: Estimates of nucleated cell counts were drawn from the amplification of reference gene primers. Clones were sequenced by immunoSEQ multiplex PCR, and TCRdb holds only the in-frame ones, with some missing. The DNA was the basis for D and trimming; V, J and clone size are from that table. The top ten hold 2% to 2.5% of the sample, which has approximately 260,000 clones, around nine tenths seen once. The germline V gene has CDR1 MNHEY and CDR2 SMNVEV (reference sequence). CDR3 size: 14 residues. Trimming cost V 6 bases and J 5 bases; bases outside gene matches: 9. This clone was detected once.

V gene TRBV27 combines with J gene TRBJ1-2, with 7 bases matching TRBD1. Specimen: peripheral blood. This clonotype was sampled from a woman aged 40 to 50 who had recovered from COVID-19. The CDR3 sequence is CASSLTGLGYGYTF. In DNA form, the CDR3 reads TGTGCCAGCAGCCTGACAGGGTTGGGTTATGGCTACACCTTC.